These T cell receptor beta chains were read from a single sample in a study of T cells in Graves' hyperthyroidism and ophthalmopathy. One entry per CDR3 protein results from TCRdb running MiXCR on the multiplex PCR reads. The sample includes around 420,000 distinct CDR3 sequences, about a sixth of them seen just once. The sequenced sample was blood. The receptors were sampled from a woman aged 18-29 years with Graves' hyperthyroidism. Both conserved end residues are part of each CDR3. D genes are given only for firm matches. For some rows the clone size is stated as once, few or many, or as a class when expanded; others skip it.

CDR3aa	CDR3nt	abundance	d_gene	j_gene	v_gene
CASSFTTSLRGETQYF	TGTGCCAGCAGCTTCACGACTAGCTTACGAGGAGAGACCCAGTACTTC	few	TRBD2	TRBJ2-5	TRBV5-6
CASSLAGRYGYTF	TGTGCCAGCAGCTTAGCGGGCAGATATGGCTACACCTTC	many	NA	TRBJ1-2	TRBV7-8
CASSLESGETQYF	TGTGCCAGCAGCTTAGAGAGCGGGGAGACCCAGTACTTC	many	NA	TRBJ2-5	TRBV7-9
CASSPRGGGLDTEAFF	TGTGCCAGCAGCCCTCGAGGGGGGGGATTGGACACTGAAGCTTTCTTT	many	NA	TRBJ1-1	TRBV7-9
CASSLGVAGHYNEQFF	TGTGCCAGCAGTCTCGGTGTGGCGGGGCACTACAATGAGCAGTTCTTC	many	NA	TRBJ2-1	TRBV6-1
CASSPMGGTEGYTF	TGCGCCAGCAGCCCAATGGGGGGCACGGAGGGCTACACCTTC	NA	NA	TRBJ1-2	TRBV4-1
CSAGRAGAGANVLTF	TGCAGTGCGGGCCGAGCGGGAGCCGGGGCCAACGTCCTGACTTTC	NA	TRBD2	TRBJ2-6	TRBV20-1
CASSLPPPSGPQHF	TGTGCCAGCAGTTTACCCCCGCCCTCGGGGCCCCAGCATTTT	NA	NA	TRBJ1-5	TRBV28
CATSRDTGQSPGDEQFF	TGTGCCACCAGCAGAGATACGGGACAGTCCCCTGGGGATGAGCAGTTCTTC	many	TRBD1	TRBJ2-1	TRBV15
CASSIRTSGEARTQYF	TGTGCCAGTAGTATTCGGACTAGCGGGGAGGCAAGGACCCAGTACTTC	many	TRBD2	TRBJ2-5	TRBV19
CASSPLGQTFTDTQYF	TGTGCCAGCAGTCCTCTGGGACAGACCTTCACAGATACGCAGTATTTT	many	TRBD1	TRBJ2-3	TRBV12-3/TRBV12-4
CSALRPGTGLNTEAFF	TGCAGTGCACTCAGACCTGGGACAGGGCTGAACACTGAAGCTTTCTTT	many	TRBD1	TRBJ1-1	TRBV20-1
CASSAAQRETPPQFF	TGCGCCAGCAGCGCTGCCCAGCGGGAGACCCCTCCTCAGTTCTTC	few	TRBD2	TRBJ2-1	TRBV5-1
CASSVGTGYVLETQYF	TGCGCCAGCAGCGTCGGGACAGGATATGTCCTAGAGACCCAGTACTTC	many	TRBD1	TRBJ2-5	TRBV5-1
CSAHKGGSSYEQYF	TGCAGTGCCCATAAGGGGGGAAGCTCCTACGAGCAGTACTTC	many	NA	TRBJ2-7	TRBV20-1
CATRGSGGARYNEQFF	TGTGCCACCCGGGGTAGCGGGGGGGCCAGGTACAATGAGCAGTTCTTC	many	TRBD2	TRBJ2-1	TRBV6-1
CASSLEPSVNTQYF	TGTGCCAGCAGCTTGGAGCCCTCAGTAAATACGCAGTATTTT	many	NA	TRBJ2-3	TRBV5-6
CASSSTGRSSGYTF	TGTGCCAGCAGCTCGACAGGGAGGTCTAGCGGCTACACCTTC	many	TRBD1	TRBJ1-2	TRBV7-9
CASSLGGADSNQPQHF	TGTGCCAGCAGTTTGGGGGGGGCGGATAGCAATCAGCCCCAGCATTTT	many	NA	TRBJ1-5	TRBV28
CASLRGSGIYEQFF	TGTGCCAGCCTCCGGGGTAGCGGGATATATGAGCAGTTCTTC	many	TRBD2	TRBJ2-1	TRBV2
CSVTGTANYGYTF	TGCAGCGTTACAGGGACCGCTAACTATGGCTACACCTTC	NA	NA	TRBJ1-2	TRBV29-1
CASSLVGSSNYGYTF	TGCGCCAGCAGCTTGGTTGGGTCTTCTAACTATGGCTACACCTTC	many	NA	TRBJ1-2	TRBV5-1
CAIRLGATDTQYF	TGTGCCATCAGGCTAGGGGCCACAGATACGCAGTATTTT	many	NA	TRBJ2-3	TRBV10-3
CASSSATETKFATNEKLFF	TGTGCCAGCAGTTCCGCGACAGAAACTAAATTTGCAACTAATGAAAAACTGTTTTTT	NA	NA	TRBJ1-4	TRBV28
CASSLRRGDEKLFF	TGTGCCAGCAGCTTGCGCAGGGGGGACGAAAAACTGTTTTTT	NA	TRBD1	TRBJ1-4	TRBV5-6
CASSVEQGYGYTF	TGTGCCAGCAGCGTAGAGCAGGGGTATGGCTACACCTTC	many	NA	TRBJ1-2	TRBV9
CASSLGAGGPSGANVLTF	TGTGCCAGCAGCTTAGGGGCAGGGGGACCCTCTGGGGCCAACGTCCTGACTTTC	once	TRBD1	TRBJ2-6	TRBV2
CASSTWDTSYNEQFF	TGTGCCAGCAGTACCTGGGACACCTCCTACAATGAGCAGTTCTTC	many	NA	TRBJ2-1	TRBV12-3/TRBV12-4
CASSPQGRETQYF	TGTGCCAGCAGTCCACAGGGGAGAGAGACCCAGTACTTC	many	TRBD1	TRBJ2-5	TRBV6-1
CATSRDRGPGELFF	TGTGCCACCAGCAGGGACAGGGGACCCGGGGAGCTGTTTTTT	many	TRBD1	TRBJ2-2	TRBV15
CASMQREFTDTQYF	TGCGCCAGCATGCAAAGGGAGTTCACAGATACGCAGTATTTT	many	NA	TRBJ2-3	TRBV5-1
CASSPGKPQHF	TGTGCCAGCAGTCCGGGGAAGCCCCAGCATTTT	few	NA	TRBJ1-5	TRBV28
CASTIAGGPPNEQFF	TGTGCCAGCACCATAGCGGGAGGGCCCCCCAATGAGCAGTTCTTC	many	TRBD2	TRBJ2-1	TRBV6-1
CSVEQTGGETQYF	TGCAGCGTTGAGCAGACAGGAGGGGAGACCCAGTACTTC	many	NA	TRBJ2-5	TRBV29-1
CASTRSGGGETQYF	TGTGCCAGCACCCGTTCGGGGGGCGGAGAGACCCAGTACTTC	many	NA	TRBJ2-5	TRBV11-3
CASKGTGANYGYTF	TGTGCCAGCAAGGGGACAGGGGCCAACTATGGCTACACCTTC	NA	TRBD1	TRBJ1-2	TRBV3-1
CASSSFAGGTGELFF	TGTGCCAGCAGTAGTTTCGCGGGGGGCACCGGGGAGCTGTTTTTT	many	TRBD2	TRBJ2-2	TRBV12-3/TRBV12-4
CSARVAGTQFF	TGCAGTGCTAGAGTAGCGGGGACCCAGTTCTTC	many	TRBD2	TRBJ2-1	TRBV20-1
CASRTSGSAGELFF	TGCGCCAGCAGAACTAGCGGGAGTGCCGGGGAGCTGTTTTTT	NA	TRBD2	TRBJ2-2	TRBV10-2
CASILSGTDSYEQYF	TGTGCCAGCATCCTGTCGGGGACCGACTCCTACGAGCAGTACTTC	NA	NA	TRBJ2-7	TRBV28